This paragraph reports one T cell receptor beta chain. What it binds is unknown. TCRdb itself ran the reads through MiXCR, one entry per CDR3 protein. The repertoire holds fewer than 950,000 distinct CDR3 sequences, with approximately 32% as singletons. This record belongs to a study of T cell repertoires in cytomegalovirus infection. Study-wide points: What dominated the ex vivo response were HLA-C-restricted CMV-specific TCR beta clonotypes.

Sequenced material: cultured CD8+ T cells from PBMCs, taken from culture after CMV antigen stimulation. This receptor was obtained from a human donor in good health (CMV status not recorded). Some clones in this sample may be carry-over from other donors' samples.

In DNA, the CDR3 is TGTGCCAGCAGCCCAAGGAGACAGGGAAGCTCCTATAATTCACCCCTCCACTTT. Amino acid sequence: CASSPRRQGSSYNSPLHF. The chain joins TRBV7-9 to TRBJ1-6, with 7 nucleotides matching TRBD1. Germline V gives CDR1 SEHNR, CDR2 FQNEAQ (reference sequence). V lost 5 bases and J lost 0; bases outside the gene matches: 10. This CDR3 spans 18 amino acids.